Each of the 11 T cell receptor beta chains below was sequenced from the same sample in a study of CD8+CD57+ T cells in acquired aplastic anemia. Researchers used genomic DNA as the template to profile TCR beta VDJ and CDR3. A single record per CDR3 protein comes from TCRdb applying MiXCR to the reads. The sample records 100,000 to 150,000 distinct CDR3 sequences, 40% to 60% being singletons. The sequenced material came from sorted CD4+, CD8+, or CD8+CD57+ T cells (not recorded which) from PBMCs. The receptors come from a human donor in good health, serving as a control.

The CDR3 here is CASSHHPLSNQPQHF. The CDR3 DNA sequence: TGCGCCAGCAGCCACCATCCCCTTAGCAATCAGCCCCAGCATTTT. The chain recombines TRBV10-1 with TRBJ1-5; no clear D. Trimming removed 6 bases at V and 0 bases at J, with 12 bases between. The germline CDR1 and CDR2 sequences are WNHNN and SYGVQD (reference sequence). The CDR3 contains 15 residues.

This clonotype has a handful of counts. The J gene is TRBJ2-7, the V gene TRBV24-1; TRBD1 is a possible D gene (5 bases). The CDR3 extends over 15 amino acids. CDR1 is KGHDR and CDR2 is SFDVKD in the germline V gene. V was clipped by 0 bases and J by 6 bases, with 14 bases between them. CDR3 DNA: TGTGCCACCAGTGATTTGAGGCCAGGGAATCTCGAGCAGTACTTC. This sequence encodes CATSDLRPGNLEQYF.

This clonotype was observed many times. The chain couples TRBV7-2 to TRBJ2-7; 7 bases match TRBD2. CDR1 and CDR2 (germline): SGHTA, FQGNSA. The CDR3 is 15 amino acids. Unmatched junction bases numbered 5, after V lost 1 base and J lost 2 bases. The CDR3 loop is CASSLGSGATYEQYF. The CDR3 nucleotides read TGTGCCAGCAGCTTAGGGAGCGGGGCGACCTACGAGCAGTACTTC. The full variable domain, with the rest looked up from reference TRBV7-2 and TRBJ2-7, is GAGVSQSPSNKVTEKGKDVELRCDPISGHTALYWYRQSLGQGLEFLIYFQGNSAPDKSGLPSDRFSAERTGGSVSTLTIQRTQQEDSAVYLCASSLGSGATYEQYFGPGTRLTVT.

This chain joins TRBV6-5 and TRBJ2-1; D may correspond to TRBD1 or TRBD2 (6 bases each). This CDR3 region has 16 residues. The V end lost 0 bases, the J end lost 10 bases, and 19 bases lay between the germline ends. Germline CDR1 MNHEY, CDR2 SVGAGI. The chain's CDR3 is CASSYSIRGVEGEQFF. CDR3 in DNA: TGTGCCAGCAGTTACTCGATTAGGGGGGTGGAGGGCGAGCAGTTCTTC.

A few counts support this clonotype. The chain couples TRBV27 to TRBJ1-2; 8 bases are a match to TRBD1. Germline assignment: CDR1 MNHEY and CDR2 SMNVEV (reference sequence). V was clipped by 6 bases and J by 0 bases; unmatched bases: 6. This CDR3 has 15 amino acids. The CDR3 protein is CASRPLQGANYGYTF. CDR3 DNA: TGTGCCAGCAGACCACTACAGGGGGCTAACTATGGCTACACCTTC.

This clonotype has ten or more counts. The chain combines TRBV7-2 with TRBJ2-3; D may be TRBD2 (7 bases). The CDR3 totals 16 residues. CDR1 and CDR2 from the germline V gene are SGHTA and FQGNSA. The V end was cut by 3 bases, the J end by 0 bases, with 13 bases between. CDR3 nucleotides: TGTGCCAGCAGCTTCCGGGGGGCCGGGAGCACAGATACGCAGTATTTT. Translation gives CASSFRGAGSTDTQYF.

This clonotype was detected only a few times. It is likely a read error, because the conserved phenylalanine at the end of the CDR3 is missing. The DNA is omitted, as the CDR3 cannot be located on it reliably, and the CDR3 follows TCRdb's listing. The chain is built from TRBV7-2 and TRBJ2-1; TRBD1, the table's D call, lacks a check against the DNA. Inclusive of both ends, the CDR3 amounts to 8 amino acids. In germline, CDR1 is SGHTA, CDR2 FQGNSA. The CDR3 spells CASSPGMV.

This clonotype was seen repeatedly, ten times or more. V gene TRBV19 combines with J gene TRBJ1-3, with 10 bases lining up with TRBD1. The junction had 6 bases not matched to a gene; V was cut back by 4 bases and J by 0 bases. The CDR3 has 17 residues. Germline CDR1 reads LNHDA; CDR2 reads SQIVND (reference sequence). The CDR3 reads CASSTATGGFSGNTIYF. For the CDR3, the DNA is TGTGCCAGTAGTACCGCGACAGGGGGCTTCTCTGGAAACACCATATATTTT. The full variable domain, its missing parts supplied by reference TRBV19 and TRBJ1-3, is DGGITQSPKYLFRKEGQNVTLSCEQNLNHDAMYWYRQDPGQGLRLIYYSQIVNDFQKGDIAEGYSVSREKKESFPLTVTSAQKNPTAFYLCASSTATGGFSGNTIYFGEGSWLTVV.

This clonotype was seen ten or more times. The CDR3 region is CASSQGGLGSPLHF. In DNA, the CDR3 is TGTGCCAGCAGCCAAGGGGGCTTAGGTTCACCCCTCCACTTT. The chain couples TRBV14 to TRBJ1-6, with D possibly being TRBD1 (5 bases). The CDR3 length is 14 residues. With 1 base removed from V and 9 bases from J, the gap between germline ends came to 10 bases. Germline values: CDR1 SGHDN, CDR2 FVKESK.

This clonotype was recorded many times. V usage is TRBV12-3 or TRBV12-4 and J usage is TRBJ1-4; D is undetermined. V shed 6 bases and J shed 5 bases, with 7 bases lying between them. The CDR3 is made up of 12 amino acids. CDR3 region: CASRQWNEKLFF. In nucleotides, the CDR3 is TGTGCCAGCAGACAGTGGAATGAAAAACTGTTTTTT.

This clonotype was counted a single time. A clone one base away is much larger, so this may be a read error. This chain joins TRBV5-4 and TRBJ2-3; the match to TRBD2 covers 12 bases. CDR1 and CDR2 from the germline V gene are SGHNT and YYREEE (reference sequence). The CDR3 extends over 17 amino acids. The CDR3, as DNA: TGTGCCAGCTGCTTAGGGACTAGCGGGCCCAGCACAGATACGCAGTATTTT. Amino acids: CASCLGTSGPSTDTQYF.